This T cell receptor (beta chain) was recorded in a study of T cells in Graves' hyperthyroidism and ophthalmopathy. Study-wide results and caveats: Clonotypes that were expanded in thyroid above 0.001 mostly appeared in blood too. The model made its ophthalmopathy prediction, and onset followed a median around 6.9 months later.

As concerns this clonotype: Its matching antigen is unknown.

Amplified TCR beta CDR3 regions derived from RNA transcripts. RT-PCR in the first round (using the HTBI primer set) targeted the TCR CDR3. From the multiplex PCR reads, TCRdb called clonotypes with MiXCR, one entry per CDR3 protein. The sample lists 700,000 or so distinct CDR3 sequences, 13% to 15% seen once, with under 15% in the top ten. Patients were excluded for uncontrolled infection, other autoimmune disease, pregnancy or lactation. Diagnostic decisions used clinical symptoms, serum thyroxine and TRAb, thyroid ultrasound and orbital computed tomography. The V gene's germline CDR1 is SGHTA and CDR2 FQGNSA. This CDR3 contains 15 residues. The junction had 6 bases not matched to a gene; V was cut back by 5 bases and J by 3 bases.

This clonotype originated in a woman in her 50s with Graves' ophthalmopathy. This sequence joins TRBV7-2 and TRBJ2-1; 8 nucleotides line up with TRBD1. The sequencing sample was made of blood. The CDR3 protein is CASSPGGAVYNEQFF. The CDR3 nucleotides read TGTGCCAGCAGCCCAGGGGGCGCCGTCTACAATGAGCAGTTCTTC.